This T cell receptor (beta chain) is from a study of CD8 T cells in ankylosing spondylitis. CDR1 is SGHRS and CDR2 is YFSETQ in the germline V gene. The CDR3 is made up of 14 amino acids. Trimming pared 4 bases from V and 0 bases from J, leaving 11 bases between. With respect to this clonotype: The antigen remains unidentified.

Quantitative 5'-RACE with molecular barcodes produced the TCR beta libraries. TCRdb re-analysed the 5' RACE reads in MiXCR, keeping a single row per CDR3 protein. The sample holds around 390,000 distinct CDR3 sequences; 20% to 25% are singletons and the top ten take 15% to 20%. Findings of the study overall: Reports say disease-linked clones showed up significantly more in matched ankylosing spondylitis synovial fluid. Clones linked with disease were CD8+ and fairly uncommon in the peripheral blood. A motif in TCR beta, a set of seven to nine highly homologous variants, appeared characteristic of ankylosing spondylitis blood.

V and J are TRBV5-1 and TRBJ2-7; no firm D call. The TCR originated in a male donor with ankylosing spondylitis. Sequenced input: blood, either unsorted or a sorted T cell fraction (not recorded which). The DNA for the CDR3 is TGCGCCAGCAGCCCGTGGCGGAGCTCCTACGAGCAGTACTTC. Amino acids: CASSPWRSSYEQYF.